This record concerns one T cell receptor beta chain sequence. Trimming stripped 3 bases from V and 6 bases from J, with 23 bases between. The length of the CDR3 is 18 residues. CDR1 and CDR2 (germline): SGHVS, FQNEAQ. This specimen belongs to a study of control samples from healthy donors and cancer patients. TCRdb keeps only in-frame clones here, not all; method: immunoSEQ multiplex PCR. The sample lists roughly 150,000 clones; around 90% were seen once. The sample taken for sequencing was blood. This clonotype was sampled from a man in his late teens or twenties in good health. The chain has TRBV7-8 and TRBJ2-2, with D hard to call. CDR3: CASSLDPNALMGPGELFF. The CDR3, as DNA: TGTGCCAGCAGCTTGGATCCCAACGCGCTGATGGGTCCCGGGGAGCTGTTTTTT. Supplemented by reference TRBV7-8 and TRBJ2-2, the full variable domain reads GAGVSQSPRYKVAKRGQDVALRCDPISGHVSLFWYQQALGQGPEFLTYFQNEAQLDKSGLPSDRFFAERPEGSVSTLKIQRTQQEDSAVYLCASSLDPNALMGPGELFFGEGSRLTVL.